The entry below describes one T cell receptor (beta chain). The sample belongs to a study of blood T cell repertoires in COVID-19. Assay used: immunoSEQ multiplex PCR; TCRdb lists only in-frame clones, some missing. The table has about 350,000 clones, 87% seen once; the top ten hold roughly 5.3%. The germline V gene has CDR1 MNHNS and CDR2 SASEGT. The ends were cut back, 2 bases at V and 7 bases at J, with 17 bases in the middle. The CDR3 length is 15 residues. Before being deemed recovered, Cohort 3 donors had two negative PCRs, clearance, or symptom resolution. V usage is TRBV6-1 and J usage is TRBJ1-1; TRBD1 is a possible D gene (5 bases). This receptor was taken from a woman in her twenties or thirties who had recovered from COVID-19. Sequencing was done on a sample of PBMCs or T cells enriched from blood (not recorded which). This chain's CDR3 is CASSEFVAGGVEAFF. DNA of the CDR3: TGTGCCAGCAGTGAATTTGTAGCTGGGGGGGTTGAAGCTTTCTTT.